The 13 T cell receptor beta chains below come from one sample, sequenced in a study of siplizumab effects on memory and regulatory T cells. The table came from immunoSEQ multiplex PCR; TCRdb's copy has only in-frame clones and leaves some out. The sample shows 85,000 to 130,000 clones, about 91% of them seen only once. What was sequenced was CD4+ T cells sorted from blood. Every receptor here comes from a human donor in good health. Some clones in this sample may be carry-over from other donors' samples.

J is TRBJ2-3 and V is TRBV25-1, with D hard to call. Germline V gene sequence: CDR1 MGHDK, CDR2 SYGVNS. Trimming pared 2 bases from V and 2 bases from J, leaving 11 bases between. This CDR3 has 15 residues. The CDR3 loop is CASSEGGSLTDTQYF. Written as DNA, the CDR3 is TGTGCCAGCAGTGAAGGCGGTTCCCTCACAGATACGCAGTATTTT.

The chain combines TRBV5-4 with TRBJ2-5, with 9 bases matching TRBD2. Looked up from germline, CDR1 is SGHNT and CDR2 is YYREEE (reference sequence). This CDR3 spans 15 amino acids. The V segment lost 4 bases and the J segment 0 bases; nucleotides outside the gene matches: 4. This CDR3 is CASSTTSGHQETQYF. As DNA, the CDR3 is TGTGCCAGCAGCACGACTAGCGGCCACCAAGAGACCCAGTACTTC.

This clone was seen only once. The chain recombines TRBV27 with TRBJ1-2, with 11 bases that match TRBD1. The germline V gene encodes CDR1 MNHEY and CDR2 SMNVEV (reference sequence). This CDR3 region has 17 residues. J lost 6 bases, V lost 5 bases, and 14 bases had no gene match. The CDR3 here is CASSPRRTGGVVNGYTF. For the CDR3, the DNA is TGTGCCAGCAGTCCAAGACGGACAGGGGGCGTGGTTAATGGCTACACCTTC.

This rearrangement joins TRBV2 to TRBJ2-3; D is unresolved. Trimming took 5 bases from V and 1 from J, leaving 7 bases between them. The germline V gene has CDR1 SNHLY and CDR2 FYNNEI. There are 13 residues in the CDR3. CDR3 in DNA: TGTGCCAGCAGTTACTCGGGCACAGATACGCAGTATTTT. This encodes CASSYSGTDTQYF.

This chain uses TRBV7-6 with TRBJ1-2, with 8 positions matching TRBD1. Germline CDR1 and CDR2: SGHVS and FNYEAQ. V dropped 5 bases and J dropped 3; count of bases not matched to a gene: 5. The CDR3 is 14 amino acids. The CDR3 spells CASSPGQVDYGYTF. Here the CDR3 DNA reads TGTGCCAGCAGCCCGGGACAGGTCGACTATGGCTACACCTTC.

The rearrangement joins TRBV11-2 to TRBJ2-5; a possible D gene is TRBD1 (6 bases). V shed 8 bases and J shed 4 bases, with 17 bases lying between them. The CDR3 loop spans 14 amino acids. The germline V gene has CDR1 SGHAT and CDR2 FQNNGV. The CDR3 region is CASRHLQGRETQYF. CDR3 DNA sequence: TGTGCCAGCCGCCACTTACAGGGTCGAGAGACCCAGTACTTC.

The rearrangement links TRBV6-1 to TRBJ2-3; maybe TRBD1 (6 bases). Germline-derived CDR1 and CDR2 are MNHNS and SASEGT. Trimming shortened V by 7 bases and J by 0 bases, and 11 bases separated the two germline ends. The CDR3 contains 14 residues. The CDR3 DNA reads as TGTGCCAGCAAGGGGGTATGGAGCACAGATACGCAGTATTTT. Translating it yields CASKGVWSTDTQYF.

CDR3 coding DNA: TGTGCCTGGAGTCTAAACCCAAGCGGTGGCAATCAGCCCCAGCATTTT. Protein product: CAWSLNPSGGNQPQHF. This chain uses TRBV30 with TRBJ1-5; D not resolved. V was pared by 2 bases and J by 2 bases, with 16 bases between. This CDR3 contains 16 residues. Germline CDR1 is GTSNPN and CDR2 is SVGIG (reference sequence).

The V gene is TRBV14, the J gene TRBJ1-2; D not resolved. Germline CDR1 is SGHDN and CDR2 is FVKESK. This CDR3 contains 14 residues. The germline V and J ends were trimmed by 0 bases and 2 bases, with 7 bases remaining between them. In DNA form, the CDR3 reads TGTGCCAGCAGCCAAGATCGGCAGAACTATGGCTACACCTTC. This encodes CASSQDRQNYGYTF. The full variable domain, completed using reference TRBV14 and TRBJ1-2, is EAGVTQFPSHSVIEKGQTVTLRCDPISGHDNLYWYRRVMGKEIKFLLHFVKESKQDESGMPNNRFLAERTGGTYSTLKVQPAELEDSGVYFCASSQDRQNYGYTFGSGTRLTVV.

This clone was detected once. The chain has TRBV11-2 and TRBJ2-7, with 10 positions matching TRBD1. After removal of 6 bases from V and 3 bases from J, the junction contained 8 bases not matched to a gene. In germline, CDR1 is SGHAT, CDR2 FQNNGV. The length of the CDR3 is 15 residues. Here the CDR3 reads CASRRLGQGIYEQYF. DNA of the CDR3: TGTGCCAGCAGACGATTGGGACAGGGGATCTACGAGCAGTACTTC.

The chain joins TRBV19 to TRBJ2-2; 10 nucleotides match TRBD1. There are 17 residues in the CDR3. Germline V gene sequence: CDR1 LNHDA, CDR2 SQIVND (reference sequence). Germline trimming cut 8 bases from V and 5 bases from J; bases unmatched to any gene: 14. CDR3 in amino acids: CASVRDRGIYDTGELFF. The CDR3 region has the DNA TGTGCCAGTGTCCGGGACAGGGGAATTTATGATACCGGGGAGCTGTTTTTT.

The CDR3: CASSEPGYISGNTIYF. In DNA form, the CDR3 reads TGTGCCAGCAGTGAGCCGGGATACATCTCTGGAAACACCATATATTTT. The genes are TRBV25-1 and TRBJ1-3, with D unclear. The V end lost 3 bases, the J end lost 0 bases, and 12 bases lay between the germline ends. The CDR3 is made up of 16 amino acids. Germline V gene sequence: CDR1 MGHDK, CDR2 SYGVNS.

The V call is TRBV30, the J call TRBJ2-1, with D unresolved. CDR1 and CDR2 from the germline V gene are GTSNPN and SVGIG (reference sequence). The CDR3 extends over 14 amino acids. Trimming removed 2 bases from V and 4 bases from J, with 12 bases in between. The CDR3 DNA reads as TGTGCCTGGAGTCCCGTGGTAGGATACAATGAGCAGTTCTTC. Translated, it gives CAWSPVVGYNEQFF.